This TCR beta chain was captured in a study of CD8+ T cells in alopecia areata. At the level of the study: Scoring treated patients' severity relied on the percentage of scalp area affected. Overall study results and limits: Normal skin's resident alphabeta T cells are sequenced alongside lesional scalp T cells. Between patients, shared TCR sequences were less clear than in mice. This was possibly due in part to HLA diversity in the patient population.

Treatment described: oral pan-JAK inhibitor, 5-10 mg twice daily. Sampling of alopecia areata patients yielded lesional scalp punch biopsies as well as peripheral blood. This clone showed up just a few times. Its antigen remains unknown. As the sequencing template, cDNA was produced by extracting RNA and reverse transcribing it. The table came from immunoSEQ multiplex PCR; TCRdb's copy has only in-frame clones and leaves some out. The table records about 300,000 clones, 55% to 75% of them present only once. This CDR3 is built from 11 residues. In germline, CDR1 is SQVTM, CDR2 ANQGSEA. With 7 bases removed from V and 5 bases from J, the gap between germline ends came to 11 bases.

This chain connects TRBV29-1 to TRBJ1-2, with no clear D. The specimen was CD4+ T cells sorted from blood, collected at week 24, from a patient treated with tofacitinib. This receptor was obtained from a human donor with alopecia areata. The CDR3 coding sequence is TGCAGCGCCCGGTCGAGGTATGGCTACACCTTC. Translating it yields CSARSRYGYTF.